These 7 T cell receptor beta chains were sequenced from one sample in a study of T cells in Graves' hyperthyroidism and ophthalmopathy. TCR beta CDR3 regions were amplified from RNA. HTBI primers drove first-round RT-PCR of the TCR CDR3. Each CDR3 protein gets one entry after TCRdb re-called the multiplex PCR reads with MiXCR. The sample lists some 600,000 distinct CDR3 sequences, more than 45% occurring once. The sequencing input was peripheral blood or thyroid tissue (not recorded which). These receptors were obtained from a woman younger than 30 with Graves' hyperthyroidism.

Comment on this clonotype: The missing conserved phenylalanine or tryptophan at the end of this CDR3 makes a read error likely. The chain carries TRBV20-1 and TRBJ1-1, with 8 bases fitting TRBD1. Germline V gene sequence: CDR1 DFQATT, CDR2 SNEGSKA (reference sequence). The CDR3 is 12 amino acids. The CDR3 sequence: CRPTTGAVEAFL. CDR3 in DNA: TGCAGGCCCACGACAGGGGCAGTGGAAGCTTTCCTT.

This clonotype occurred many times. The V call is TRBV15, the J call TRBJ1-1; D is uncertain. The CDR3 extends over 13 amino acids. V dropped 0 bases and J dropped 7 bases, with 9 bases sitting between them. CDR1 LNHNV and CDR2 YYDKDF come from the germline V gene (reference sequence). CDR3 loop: CATSRDLADEAFF. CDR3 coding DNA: TGTGCCACCAGCAGAGATCTGGCCGATGAAGCTTTCTTT.

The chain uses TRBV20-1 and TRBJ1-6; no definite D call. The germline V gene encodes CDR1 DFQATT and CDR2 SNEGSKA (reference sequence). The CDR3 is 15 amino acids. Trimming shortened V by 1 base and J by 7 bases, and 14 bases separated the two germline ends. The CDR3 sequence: CSARGSAPGNSPLHF. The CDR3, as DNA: TGCAGTGCTAGAGGTAGCGCTCCAGGCAATTCACCCCTCCACTTT.

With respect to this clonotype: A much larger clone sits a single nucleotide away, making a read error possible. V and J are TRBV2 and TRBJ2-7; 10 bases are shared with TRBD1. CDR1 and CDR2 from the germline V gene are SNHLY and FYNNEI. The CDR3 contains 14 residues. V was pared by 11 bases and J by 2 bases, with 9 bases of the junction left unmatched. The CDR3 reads CAGNRDRGTYEQYF. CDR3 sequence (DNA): TGTGCCGGCAATCGGGACAGGGGCACCTACGAGCAGTACTTC. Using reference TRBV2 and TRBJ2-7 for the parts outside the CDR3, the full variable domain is EPEVTQTPSHQVTQMGQEVILRCVPISNHLYFYWYRQILGQKVEFLVSFYNNEISEKSEIFDDQFSVERPDGSNFTLKIRSTKLEDSAMYFCAGNRDRGTYEQYFGPGTRLTVT.

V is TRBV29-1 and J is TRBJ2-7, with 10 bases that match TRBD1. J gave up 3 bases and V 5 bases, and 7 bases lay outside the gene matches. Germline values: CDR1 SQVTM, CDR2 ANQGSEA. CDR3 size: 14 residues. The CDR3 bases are TGCAGCGTTCTGCCGGGACAGGGGCTCTACGAGCAGTACTTC. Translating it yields CSVLPGQGLYEQYF.

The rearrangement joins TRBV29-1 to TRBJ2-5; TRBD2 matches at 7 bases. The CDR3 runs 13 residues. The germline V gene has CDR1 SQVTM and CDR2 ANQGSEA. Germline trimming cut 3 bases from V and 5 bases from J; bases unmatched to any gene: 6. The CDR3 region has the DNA TGCAGCGTTGAGGGGGGGATACACGAGACCCAGTACTTC. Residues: CSVEGGIHETQYF.

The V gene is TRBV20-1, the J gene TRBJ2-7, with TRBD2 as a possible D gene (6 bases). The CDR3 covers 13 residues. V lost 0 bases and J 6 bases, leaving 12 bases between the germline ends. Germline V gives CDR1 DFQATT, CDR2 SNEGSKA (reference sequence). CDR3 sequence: CSARDPMGGEQYF. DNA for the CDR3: TGCAGTGCTAGAGATCCGATGGGAGGCGAGCAGTACTTC.